The 9 T cell receptor beta chains given below trace back to one sample, sequenced in a study of T cell responses to AZD1222 COVID-19 vaccine. Method: immunoSEQ multiplex PCR; TCRdb's copy keeps in-frame clones and lacks some. The sample holds about 150,000 clones; 70% to 90% are singletons and the top ten take 7.5% to 8.5%. This material consisted of peripheral blood, taken on day 0 of AZD1222 vaccination. The receptors derive from an adult in good health.

In this sample, this clone turned up a few times. This chain links TRBV12-3 or TRBV12-4 with TRBJ1-2; D is unresolved. The length of the CDR3 is 12 residues. The V end lost 4 bases, the J end lost 5 bases, and 8 bases lay between the germline ends. CDR3 bases: TGTGCCAGCAGTTACAGCCAATATGGCTACACCTTC. This sequence encodes CASSYSQYGYTF.

V usage is TRBV28 and J usage is TRBJ1-6; D ambiguous. CDR1 MDHEN and CDR2 SYDVKM come from the germline V gene. The CDR3 sequence is 14 residues long. Trimming took off 1 base at V and 10 bases at J, with 11 bases between the two ends. CDR3 residues: CASSLYGSESPLHF. For the CDR3, the DNA is TGTGCCAGCAGTTTATACGGCAGCGAGTCACCCCTCCACTTT.

The chain joins TRBV28 to TRBJ1-5; no clear D. The germline V gene has CDR1 MDHEN and CDR2 SYDVKM. The CDR3 length is 15 residues. V lost 3 bases, J lost 6 bases, and 15 bases lay in between. CDR3 region: CASSLEVSVGQPQHF. In DNA form, the CDR3 reads TGTGCCAGCAGTTTGGAGGTGTCAGTGGGTCAGCCCCAGCATTTT.

V and J are TRBV13 and TRBJ2-7; D possibly corresponds to TRBD2 (6 bases). From germline, CDR1 is PRHDT and CDR2 FYEKMQ (reference sequence). V lost 0 bases and J 2 bases, leaving 8 bases between the germline ends. This CDR3 has 14 amino acids. Written as DNA, the CDR3 is TGTGCCAGCAGCTTAGGCGGGAGCGCCTACGAGCAGTACTTC. Protein product: CASSLGGSAYEQYF. The full variable domain, its missing parts supplied by reference TRBV13 and TRBJ2-7, is AAGVIQSPRHLIKEKRETATLKCYPIPRHDTVYWYQQGPGQDPQFLISFYEKMQSDKGSIPDRFSAQQFSDYHSELNMSSLELGDSALYFCASSLGGSAYEQYFGPGTRLTVT.

The V call is TRBV14, the J call TRBJ2-3, with 7 bases lining up with TRBD2. Germline CDR1 reads SGHDN; CDR2 reads FVKESK. Trimming took 2 bases from V and 0 from J; bases not matched to a gene: 2. This CDR3 has 15 residues. In DNA, the CDR3 is TGTGCCAGCAGCCAAAAAGCGGGAAGCACAGATACGCAGTATTTT. This gives the protein CASSQKAGSTDTQYF.

The chain couples TRBV2 to TRBJ2-5; the D is unclear. Trimming removed 6 bases from V and 5 bases from J, with 13 bases in between. CDR1 and CDR2 (germline): SNHLY, FYNNEI. The CDR3 covers 13 residues. The CDR3 region has the DNA TGTGCCAGCAGGGATAAAAGCCGGGAGACCCAGTACTTC. It yields the protein CASRDKSRETQYF.

V usage is TRBV27 and J usage is TRBJ2-7; D tentatively fits TRBD1 or TRBD2 (5 bases each). The ends were cut back, 2 bases at V and 7 bases at J, with 18 bases in the middle. Germline CDR1 is MNHEY and CDR2 is SMNVEV (reference sequence). There are 15 residues in the CDR3. CDR3 protein: CASSLQGRSTGEQYF. The CDR3 nucleotides are TGTGCCAGCAGTTTACAGGGACGAAGTACGGGGGAGCAGTACTTC.

The chain couples TRBV2 to TRBJ2-6, with a weak D call TRBD1 (5 bases). The V gene lost 11 bases and the J gene lost 4 bases, with 21 bases spanning the gap. This CDR3 contains 16 residues. The germline V gene encodes CDR1 SNHLY and CDR2 FYNNEI. CDR3 DNA: TGTGCCTCCGCGTCCAGGGCAGCAAGAGGGGCCAACGTCCTGACTTTC. It is translated as CASASRAARGANVLTF.

The chain joins TRBV27 to TRBJ1-5; a possible D gene is TRBD1 (6 bases). Trimming removed 3 bases from V and 7 bases from J, with 7 bases in between. Germline V gives CDR1 MNHEY, CDR2 SMNVEV (reference sequence). CDR3 length: 12 amino acids. CDR3 protein: CASSFTGQPQHF. CDR3 sequence (DNA): TGTGCCAGCAGTTTCACAGGGCAGCCCCAGCATTTT.